Below, 17 T cell receptor beta chains from the same sample are listed, as sequenced in a study of metastatic and nonmetastatic thyroid tumors. TCRdb re-called the PCR reads with MiXCR. This table has 13,000 to 15,000 clones, around 28% appearing once. Thyroid surgery was performed in patients who had received no treatment beforehand. Input material: tumor tissue. The receptor set was obtained from a female donor with papillary thyroid cancer or a benign thyroid nodule (not recorded which). Some clones in this sample may be carry-over from other donors' samples.

The chain employs TRBV27 and TRBJ2-7; perhaps TRBD1 as D (5 bases). In germline, CDR1 is MNHEY, CDR2 SMNVEV (reference sequence). Between the trimmed V and J ends, which lost 5 bases and 2 bases, there was a span of 10 bases. CDR3 size: 13 residues. The CDR3 loop is CASSNGQTYEQYF. In DNA, the CDR3 is TGTGCCAGCAGTAACGGACAAACCTACGAGCAGTACTTC.

In this sample, this clone turned up many times. The rearrangement joins TRBV18 to TRBJ2-7; D uncertain. From germline, CDR1 is KGHSH and CDR2 LQKENI. There are 13 residues in the CDR3. V lost 0 bases and J lost 6, with 9 bases in between. The CDR3 sequence: CASSPPSDLEQYF. Here the CDR3 DNA reads TGTGCCAGCTCACCACCATCCGACCTCGAGCAGTACTTC.

This clone is termed medium-sized. The V and J genes are TRBV28 and TRBJ1-5, with D unresolved. The CDR3 length is 16 residues. Trimming left V 6 bases short and J 2 bases short, with 17 bases between. The germline V gene encodes CDR1 MDHEN and CDR2 SYDVKM. The CDR3 DNA reads as TGTGCCAGCAGCCGCCCGTTGGGGATAGGCAATCAGCCCCAGCATTTT. This gives the protein CASSRPLGIGNQPQHF. Based on the CDR3 plus reference TRBV28 and TRBJ1-5, the full variable domain is DVKVTQSSRYLVKRTGEKVFLECVQDMDHENMFWYRQDPGLGLRLIYFSYDVKMKEKGDIPEGYSVSREKKERFSLILESASTNQTSMYLCASSRPLGIGNQPQHFGDGTRLSIL.

The CDR3 here is CASSESSRVSPLHF. The DNA of the CDR3 is TGTGCCAGCAGTGAAAGTTCCAGAGTCTCACCCCTCCACTTT. V usage is TRBV2 and J usage is TRBJ1-6; D gene ambiguous. Per germline, CDR1 SNHLY and CDR2 FYNNEI. The CDR3 sequence is 14 residues long. V shed 2 bases and J shed 10 bases, with 12 bases lying between them.

This chain connects TRBV6-1 to TRBJ2-5; TRBD1 matches at 9 bases. The germline CDR1 and CDR2 sequences are MNHNS and SASEGT. V trimming: 7 bases; J trimming: 2 bases; junction bases outside the gene matches: 8. This CDR3 has 15 residues. CDR3 amino acids: CASMVGQGFQETQYF. CDR3 DNA sequence: TGTGCCAGCATGGTGGGACAGGGTTTTCAAGAGACCCAGTACTTC.

The V and J genes are TRBV11-2 and TRBJ2-7, with TRBD2 matching over 7 bases. The trim removed 5 bases at V and 3 bases at J, leaving 10 bases unmatched. CDR1 and CDR2 from the germline V gene are SGHAT and FQNNGV. The CDR3 consists of 15 residues. The CDR3 DNA sequence: TGTGCCAGCAGCGCCCTCGTGGGAGGGGTCTACGAGCAGTACTTC. Translation gives CASSALVGGVYEQYF.

The CDR3 is CSAQYAGTEQYF. The CDR3 coding sequence is TGCAGTGCCCAATACGCGGGTACCGAGCAGTACTTC. This rearrangement joins TRBV20-1 to TRBJ2-7; TRBD2 is a possible D gene (5 bases). Trimming left V 6 bases short and J 6 bases short, with 15 bases between. Germline assignment: CDR1 DFQATT and CDR2 SNEGSKA (reference sequence). This CDR3 is 12 amino acids long.

The rearrangement joins TRBV5-1 to TRBJ2-7; TRBD1 aligns across 10 bases. There are 15 residues in the CDR3. Germline values: CDR1 SGHRS, CDR2 YFSETQ. V was pared by 3 bases and J by 4 bases, with 7 bases of the junction left unmatched. The CDR3 reads CASSSSRDRGYEQYF. The CDR3 DNA reads TGCGCCAGCAGCTCGTCTAGGGACAGGGGTTACGAGCAGTACTTC.

V is TRBV28 and J is TRBJ1-6; TRBD1 agrees at 7 bases. This CDR3 is built from 15 residues. The trim removed 5 bases at V and 6 bases at J, leaving 7 bases unmatched. Germline CDR1 reads MDHEN; CDR2 reads SYDVKM. The CDR3 nucleotides are TGTGCCAGCAGTACCCGCGCAGGGGGTAATTCACCCCTCCACTTT. It translates to CASSTRAGGNSPLHF.

This clone is classed as medium-sized. The rearrangement uses TRBV30 and TRBJ1-2; D uncertain. V lost 3 bases and J lost 3, with 8 bases in between. The CDR3 covers 12 residues. The V gene's germline CDR1 is GTSNPN and CDR2 SVGIG (reference sequence). This CDR3 is CAWRGTHYGYTF. The CDR3 DNA reads TGTGCCTGGAGGGGCACCCACTATGGCTACACCTTC.

The chain joins TRBV20-1 to TRBJ2-7, with TRBD2 matching 7 bases. The CDR3 runs to 15 residues. The V gene's germline CDR1 is DFQATT and CDR2 SNEGSKA (reference sequence). V was pared by 0 bases and J by 4 bases, with 9 bases of the junction left unmatched. CDR3 coding DNA: TGCAGTGCTAGAGATGGGGGGGAAGACAATTACGAGCAGTACTTC. Translating it yields CSARDGGEDNYEQYF.

The chain employs TRBV9 and TRBJ2-3; no clear D. Per the germline V gene, CDR1 is SGDLS and CDR2 is YYNGEE. Trimming removed 2 bases at V and 6 bases at J, with 13 bases between. This CDR3 comprises 14 residues. The CDR3 spells CASSVAGHGDTQYF. The CDR3 nucleotides are TGTGCCAGCAGCGTTGCAGGTCACGGGGATACGCAGTATTTT.

This clone was observed many times. The rearrangement links TRBV15 to TRBJ2-6; possible D gene TRBD1, 6 bases. This CDR3 is 15 amino acids long. The V end was cut by 3 bases, the J end by 3 bases, with 9 bases between. Germline CDR1 and CDR2: LNHNV and YYDKDF (reference sequence). The CDR3 protein is CATSRTGGGANVLTF. The CDR3 DNA follows: TGTGCCACCAGCAGGACAGGCGGTGGGGCCAACGTCCTGACTTTC.

The V gene is TRBV5-5, the J gene TRBJ1-1; D call uncertain. This CDR3 comprises 11 residues. Trimming removed 4 bases at V and 5 bases at J, with 6 bases between. CDR1 is SGHKS, CDR2 YYEKEE, per germline (reference sequence). This CDR3 reads CASSAETEAFF. As DNA, the CDR3 is TGTGCCAGCAGCGCAGAAACTGAAGCTTTCTTT.

This chain connects TRBV9 to TRBJ2-7; 8 bases map to TRBD2. Per the germline V gene, CDR1 is SGDLS and CDR2 is YYNGEE. This CDR3 has 15 amino acids. V dropped 0 bases and J dropped 1; count of bases not matched to a gene: 3. For the CDR3, the DNA is TGTGCCAGCAGCGTAGCTAGCGGGCTTTCCTACGAGCAGTACTTC. It encodes CASSVASGLSYEQYF.

This clone was recorded many times. The chain employs TRBV6-1 and TRBJ1-1; D is unresolved. V was pared by 6 bases and J by 5 bases, with 10 bases between. Germline V gene lookup returns CDR1 MNHNS and CDR2 SASEGT. This CDR3 has 12 residues. The CDR3 sequence: CASSRPTTEAFF. CDR3 bases: TGTGCCAGCAGCCGACCGACTACTGAAGCTTTCTTT.

This clone was observed at least ten times. The V gene is TRBV30, the J gene TRBJ2-2; D is tentatively TRBD1 or TRBD2 (5 bases each). The CDR3 covers 17 residues. In germline, CDR1 is GTSNPN, CDR2 SVGIG (reference sequence). V was cut by 2 bases and J by 2 bases, with 18 bases left in between. In DNA form, the CDR3 reads TGTGCCTGGAGTACCCCGAACCGGGACCTTAACACCGGGGAGCTGTTTTTT. Translation gives CAWSTPNRDLNTGELFF. Using reference TRBV30 and TRBJ2-2 for the parts outside the CDR3, the full variable domain is SQTIHQWPATLVQPVGSPLSLECTVEGTSNPNLYWYRQAAGRGLQLLFYSVGIGQISSEVPQNLSASRPQDRQFILSSKKLLLSDSGFYLCAWSTPNRDLNTGELFFGEGSRLTVL.